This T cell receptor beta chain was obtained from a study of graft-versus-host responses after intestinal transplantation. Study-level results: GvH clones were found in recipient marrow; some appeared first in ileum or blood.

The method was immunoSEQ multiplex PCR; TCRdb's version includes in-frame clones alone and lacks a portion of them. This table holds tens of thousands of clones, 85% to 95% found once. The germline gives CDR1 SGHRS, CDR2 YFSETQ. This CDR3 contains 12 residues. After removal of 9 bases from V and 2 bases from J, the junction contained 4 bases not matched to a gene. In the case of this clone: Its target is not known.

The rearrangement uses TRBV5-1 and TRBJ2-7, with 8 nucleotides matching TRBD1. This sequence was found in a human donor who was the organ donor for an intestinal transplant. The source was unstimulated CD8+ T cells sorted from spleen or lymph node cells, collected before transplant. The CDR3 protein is CAISDRAYEQYF. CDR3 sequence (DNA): TGCGCCATCTCGGACAGGGCCTACGAGCAGTACTTC.